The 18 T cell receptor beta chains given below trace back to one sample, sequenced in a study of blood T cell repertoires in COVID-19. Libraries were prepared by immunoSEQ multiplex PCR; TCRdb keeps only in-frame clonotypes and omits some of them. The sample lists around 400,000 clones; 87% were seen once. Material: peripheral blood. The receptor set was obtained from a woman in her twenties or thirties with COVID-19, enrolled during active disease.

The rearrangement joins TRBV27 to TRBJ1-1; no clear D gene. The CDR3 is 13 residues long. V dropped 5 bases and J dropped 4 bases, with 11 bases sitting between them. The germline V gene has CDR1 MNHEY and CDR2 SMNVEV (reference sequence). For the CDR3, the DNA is TGTGCCAGCAGTGCAGGAGCGGCCACTGAAGCTTTCTTT. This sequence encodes CASSAGAATEAFF.

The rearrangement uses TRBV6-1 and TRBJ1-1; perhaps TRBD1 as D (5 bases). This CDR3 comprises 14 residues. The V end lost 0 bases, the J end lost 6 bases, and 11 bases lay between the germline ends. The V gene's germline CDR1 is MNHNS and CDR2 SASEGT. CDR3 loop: CASSEAPEGAEAFF. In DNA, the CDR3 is TGTGCCAGCAGTGAAGCCCCGGAAGGGGCTGAAGCTTTCTTT.

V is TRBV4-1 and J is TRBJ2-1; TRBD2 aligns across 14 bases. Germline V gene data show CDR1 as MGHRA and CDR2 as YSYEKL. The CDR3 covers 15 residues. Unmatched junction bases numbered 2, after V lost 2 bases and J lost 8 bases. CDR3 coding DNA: TGCGCCAGCAGCCAAAGACTAGCGGGGGGGGATGAGCAGTTCTTC. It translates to CASSQRLAGGDEQFF.

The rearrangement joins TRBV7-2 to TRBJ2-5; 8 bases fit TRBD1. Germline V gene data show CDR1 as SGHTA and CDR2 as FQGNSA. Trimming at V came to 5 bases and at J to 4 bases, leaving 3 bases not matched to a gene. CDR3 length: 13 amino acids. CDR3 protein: CASSPQGAETQYF. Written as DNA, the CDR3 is TGTGCCAGCAGCCCGCAGGGGGCAGAGACCCAGTACTTC.

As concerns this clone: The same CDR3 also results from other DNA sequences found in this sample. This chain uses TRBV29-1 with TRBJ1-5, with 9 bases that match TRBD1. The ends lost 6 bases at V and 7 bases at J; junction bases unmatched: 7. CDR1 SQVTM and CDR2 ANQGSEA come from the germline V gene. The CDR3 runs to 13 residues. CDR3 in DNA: TGCAGCGTAACGACAGGGGGAGGGCAGCCCCAGCATTTT. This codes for CSVTTGGGQPQHF.

The CDR3 bases are TGTGCCAGCACTTTACAGGGGGCTAACACTGAAGCTTTCTTT. Translation: CASTLQGANTEAFF. The chain joins TRBV2 to TRBJ1-1; the match to TRBD1 covers 9 bases. From germline, CDR1 is SNHLY and CDR2 FYNNEI. J gave up 2 bases and V 7 bases, and 5 bases lay outside the gene matches. This CDR3 is 14 amino acids long. Filled out from reference TRBV2 and TRBJ1-1, the complete variable domain reads EPEVTQTPSHQVTQMGQEVILRCVPISNHLYFYWYRQILGQKVEFLVSFYNNEISEKSEIFDDQFSVERPDGSNFTLKIRSTKLEDSAMYFCASTLQGANTEAFFGQGTRLTVV.

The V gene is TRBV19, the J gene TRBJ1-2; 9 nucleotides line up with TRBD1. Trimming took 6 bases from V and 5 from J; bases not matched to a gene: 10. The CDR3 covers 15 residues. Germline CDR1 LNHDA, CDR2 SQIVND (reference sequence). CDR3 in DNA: TGTGCCAGTAGACTACAGGGGGCGCCGGGTTATGGCTACACCTTC. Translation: CASRLQGAPGYGYTF.

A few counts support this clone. The CDR3 nucleotides read TGCGTGCCGGACGGGAGTTCCACCGGGGAGCTGTTTTTT. This gives the protein CVPDGSSTGELFF. The chain recombines TRBV10-1 with TRBJ2-2; D might be TRBD2 (6 bases). This CDR3 is 13 amino acids long. CDR1 WNHNN and CDR2 SYGVQD come from the germline V gene (reference sequence).

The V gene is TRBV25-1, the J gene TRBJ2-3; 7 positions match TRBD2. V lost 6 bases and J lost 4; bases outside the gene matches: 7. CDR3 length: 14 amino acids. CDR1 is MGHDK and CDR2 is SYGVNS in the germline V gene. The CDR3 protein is CASSVAGSADTQYF. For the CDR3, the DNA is TGTGCCAGCAGCGTAGCGGGTTCGGCAGATACGCAGTATTTT.

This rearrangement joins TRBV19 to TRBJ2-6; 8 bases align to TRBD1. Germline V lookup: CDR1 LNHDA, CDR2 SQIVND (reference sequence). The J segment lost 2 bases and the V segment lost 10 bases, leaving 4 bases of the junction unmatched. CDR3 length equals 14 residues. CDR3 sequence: CATGQGPGANVLTF. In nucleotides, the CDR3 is TGTGCCACAGGACAGGGCCCTGGGGCCAACGTCCTGACTTTC.

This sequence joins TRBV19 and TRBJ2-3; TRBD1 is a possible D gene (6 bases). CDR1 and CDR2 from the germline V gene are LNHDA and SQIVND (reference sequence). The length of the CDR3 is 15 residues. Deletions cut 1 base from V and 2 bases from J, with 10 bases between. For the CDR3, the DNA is TGTGCCAGTAGTATAGGACAGGCCTCCACAGATACGCAGTATTTT. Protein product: CASSIGQASTDTQYF.

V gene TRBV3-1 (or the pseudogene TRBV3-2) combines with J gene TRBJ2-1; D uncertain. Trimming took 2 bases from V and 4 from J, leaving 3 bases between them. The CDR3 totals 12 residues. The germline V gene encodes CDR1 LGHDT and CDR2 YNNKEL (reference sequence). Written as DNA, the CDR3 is TGTGCCAGCAGCCAACCATACAATGAGCAGTTCTTC. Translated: CASSQPYNEQFF.

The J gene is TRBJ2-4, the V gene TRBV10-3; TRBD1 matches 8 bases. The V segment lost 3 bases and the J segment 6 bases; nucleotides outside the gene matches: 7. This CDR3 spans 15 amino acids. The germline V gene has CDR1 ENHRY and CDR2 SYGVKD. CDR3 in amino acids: CAISDTGQGGNIQYF. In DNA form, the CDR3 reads TGTGCCATCAGTGACACCGGACAGGGAGGAAACATTCAGTACTTC.

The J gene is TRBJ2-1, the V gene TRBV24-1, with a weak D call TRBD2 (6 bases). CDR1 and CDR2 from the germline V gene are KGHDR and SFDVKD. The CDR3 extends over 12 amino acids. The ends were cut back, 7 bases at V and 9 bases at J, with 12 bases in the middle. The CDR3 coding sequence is TGTGCCACCAGGGGGGGATGGGGTGAGCAGTTCTTC. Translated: CATRGGWGEQFF.

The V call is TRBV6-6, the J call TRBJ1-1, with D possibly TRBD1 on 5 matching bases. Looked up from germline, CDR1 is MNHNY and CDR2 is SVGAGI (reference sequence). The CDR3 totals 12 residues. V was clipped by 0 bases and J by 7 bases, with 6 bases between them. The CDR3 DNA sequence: TGTGCCAGCAGTTACTCGACAGTTGAAGCTTTCTTT. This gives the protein CASSYSTVEAFF.

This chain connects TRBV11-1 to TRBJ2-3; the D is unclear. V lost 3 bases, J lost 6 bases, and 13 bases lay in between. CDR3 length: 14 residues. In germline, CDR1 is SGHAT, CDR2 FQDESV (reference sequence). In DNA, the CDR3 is TGTGCCAGCAGCTTCGAACTCCCCCCGGATACGCAGTATTTT. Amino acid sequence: CASSFELPPDTQYF.

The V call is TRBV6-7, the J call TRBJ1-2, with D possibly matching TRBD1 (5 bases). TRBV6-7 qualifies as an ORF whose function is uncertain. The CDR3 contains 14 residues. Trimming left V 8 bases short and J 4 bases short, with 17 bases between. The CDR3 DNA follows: TGTGCCAGCCTCCCAAGGGGATCCCTCTATGGCTACACCTTC. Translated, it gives CASLPRGSLYGYTF.

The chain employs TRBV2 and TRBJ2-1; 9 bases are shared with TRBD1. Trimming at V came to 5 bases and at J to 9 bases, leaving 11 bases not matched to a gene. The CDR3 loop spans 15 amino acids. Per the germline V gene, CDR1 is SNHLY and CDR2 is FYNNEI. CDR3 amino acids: CASSRRTGVLVEQFF. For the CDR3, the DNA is TGTGCCAGCAGTCGAAGGACAGGGGTTTTGGTTGAGCAGTTCTTC.